This T cell receptor beta chain appears in the sequencing data of a study of T-cell reconstitution after alpha-beta-depleted transplantation in children. This sample's TCRbeta library carried unique molecular identifier barcodes. Via MiXCR, TCRdb re-called the PCR reads, giving one row per CDR3 protein. This sample carries fewer than 400,000 distinct CDR3 sequences, roughly 22% of them seen once, and the ten largest clones take around 4%. J lost 1 base, V lost 4 bases, and 22 bases had no gene match. The germline V gene encodes CDR1 SGHRS and CDR2 YFSETQ. The CDR3 runs 21 residues. This chain links TRBV5-1 with TRBJ2-3; 9 bases line up with TRBD1. Sequenced here: PBMCs from the stem cell graft donor, sampled from the stem cell graft. This TCR derives from a human donor who donated a stem cell graft to a child with acute myeloid leukemia. CDR3 region: CASSGLPGQGSGPSRTDTQYF. CDR3 bases: TGCGCCAGCAGCGGATTACCGGGACAGGGTAGTGGACCGTCGCGCACAGATACGCAGTATTTT.